Listed below are T cell receptor beta chains from one sample, sequenced in a study of immune evolution from preneoplasia to lung adenocarcinoma. Method: immunoSEQ multiplex PCR; TCRdb's copy keeps in-frame clones and lacks some. The sample consists of about 5,400 clones, under 80% of them appearing once. Sequencing was carried out using FFPE adjacent normal lung tissue. These receptors originate from a person aged 70 to 79 with lung adenocarcinoma. Each CDR3 is given with its conserved first and last residue. The D gene is left open where the match is weak. Some rows mark clone size as missing; the rest say once, few, many or name a class of expanded clone.

TRBJ2-5,once,TRBD2,TRBV4-1,TGCGCCAGCAGCCAAGATAAGCGGGAGTCGACCCAGTACTTC,CASSQDKRESTQYF
TRBJ2-6,.,.,TRBV2,TGTGCCAGCCTGGGTGGGGCCAACGTCCTGACTTTC,CASLGGANVLTF
TRBJ1-2,once,TRBD1,TRBV28,TGTGCCAGCAGTTCTACAGGGGGGCAGCATGGCTACACCTTC,CASSSTGGQHGYTF
TRBJ1-2,.,.,TRBV7-2,TGTGCCAGCAGCCCCGGGACCAACTATGGCTACACCTTC,CASSPGTNYGYTF
TRBJ2-3,.,TRBD2,TRBV29-1,TGCAGCGTTGAAGGCACTAGCGGGGACCTCACAGATACGCAGTATTTT,CSVEGTSGDLTDTQYF
TRBJ2-3,.,.,TRBV6-6,TGTGCCAGCAGCCGAGGGACTGGAACAGATACGCAGTATTTT,CASSRGTGTDTQYF
TRBJ2-1,.,.,TRBV29-1,TGCAGCGTTGAAGTCAGGGACGATGAGCAGTTCTTC,CSVEVRDDEQFF
TRBJ1-5,.,.,TRBV6-6,TGTGCCAGCAGTACACAACCTGGCCGGACTAATCAGCCCCAGCATTTT,CASSTQPGRTNQPQHF
TRBJ2-5,.,TRBD2,TRBV29-1,TGCAGCGTTGAAGCGCGGGGGGCCGACCAAGAGACCCAGTACTTC,CSVEARGADQETQYF
TRBJ2-7,.,TRBD2,TRBV28,TGTGCCAGCGGTAGCGGGAGGACCTTTTTC,CASGSGRTFF
TRBJ1-5,.,.,TRBV28,TGTGCCAGCAGTTTCACCGGGGTTCAGCCCCAGCATTTT,CASSFTGVQPQHF
TRBJ2-7,.,.,TRBV7-9,TGTGCCAGCATCCTGGACGTGGGTTCGGAGCAGTACTTC,CASILDVGSEQYF
TRBJ2-5,.,.,TRBV19,TGTGCCAGTAGAAATGGGGCTTTCCGATACCAAGAGACCCAGTACTTC,CASRNGAFRYQETQYF
TRBJ2-2,.,TRBD1,TRBV7-9,TGTGCCAGCAGCTGGGACAGGCCTTCTGGGGCCGGGGAGCTGTTTTTT,CASSWDRPSGAGELFF
TRBJ2-2,.,.,TRBV5-1,TGCGCCAGCCAACTCGAGCCCACCGGGGAGCTGTTTTTT,CASQLEPTGELFF
TRBJ2-7,.,.,TRBV7-2,TGTGCCAGCAGCCCGAATCGGGACGGTAGATACGAGCAGTACTTC,CASSPNRDGRYEQYF
TRBJ2-3,.,.,TRBV11-3,TGTGCCAGCAGCTACGGTTTGGATCCTAGCACAGATACGCAGTATTTT,CASSYGLDPSTDTQYF
TRBJ2-1,few,.,TRBV20-1,TGCAGTGCTGACGACTACAATGAGCAGTTCTTC,CSADDYNEQFF
TRBJ2-2,.,.,TRBV9,TGTGCCAGCAGCGTAGAAGGGGGGGCAGGTCCTGATACCGGGGAGCTGTTTTTT,CASSVEGGAGPDTGELFF
TRBJ2-2,.,.,TRBV7-2,TGTGCCAGCAGGCGGGACTCGGTGGTCGGGGAGCTGTTTTTT,CASRRDSVVGELFF
TRBJ1-1,few,.,TRBV11-3,TGTGCCAGCAGCTTAGAGGCCAGCACTGAAGCTTTCTTT,CASSLEASTEAFF
TRBJ1-1,.,.,TRBV28,TGTGCCAGCTCAAAGAACACTGAAGCTTTCTTT,CASSKNTEAFF